The clone carrying this TCR beta chain was observed a handful of times. In the source study's methods: Amplification from reference gene primers served as the basis for estimated nucleated cell counts. TCRdb's table, derived via immunoSEQ multiplex PCR, lists solely in-frame clones and lacks some. D and trimming come from the DNA, and the V and J calls and clone size come from that table. The table has about 30,000 clones, approximately 71% seen once. The entry originates in a study of blood T cell repertoires in COVID-19. Study at large: Acute-phase and convalescent COVID-19 samples originated in the United States, Italy and Spain. T cells, B-cell-depleted T cells, or PBMCs supplied cDNA or gDNA.

Sequenced input: peripheral blood. The source of this sequence is a human donor in a cohort sampled during active COVID-19.

Here the CDR3 reads CASSLPDRSTGQYF. The CDR3 nucleotides are TGTGCCAGCAGCTTACCGGACAGGTCCACCGGGCAGTACTTC. The rearrangement joins TRBV7-2 to TRBJ2-7, with 7 bases lining up with TRBD1. CDR1 and CDR2 (germline): SGHTA, FQGNSA. The CDR3 totals 14 residues. The V and J ends lost 2 bases and 9 bases, in that order; junction bases with no gene match: 10.